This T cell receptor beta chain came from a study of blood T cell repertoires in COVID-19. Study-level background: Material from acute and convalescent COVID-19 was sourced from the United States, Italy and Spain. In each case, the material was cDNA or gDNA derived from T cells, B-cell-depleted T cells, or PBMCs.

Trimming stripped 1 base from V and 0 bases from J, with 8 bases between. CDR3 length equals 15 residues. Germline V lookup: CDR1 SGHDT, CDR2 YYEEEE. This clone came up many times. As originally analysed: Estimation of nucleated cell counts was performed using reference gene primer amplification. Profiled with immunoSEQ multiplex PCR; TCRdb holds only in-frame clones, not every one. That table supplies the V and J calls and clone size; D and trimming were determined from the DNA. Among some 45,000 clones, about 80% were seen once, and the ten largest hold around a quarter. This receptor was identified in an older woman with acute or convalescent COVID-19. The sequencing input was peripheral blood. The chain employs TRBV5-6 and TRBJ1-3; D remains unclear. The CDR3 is CASSLYQVSGNTIYF. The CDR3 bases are TGTGCCAGCAGCTTGTACCAGGTCTCTGGAAACACCATATATTTT.